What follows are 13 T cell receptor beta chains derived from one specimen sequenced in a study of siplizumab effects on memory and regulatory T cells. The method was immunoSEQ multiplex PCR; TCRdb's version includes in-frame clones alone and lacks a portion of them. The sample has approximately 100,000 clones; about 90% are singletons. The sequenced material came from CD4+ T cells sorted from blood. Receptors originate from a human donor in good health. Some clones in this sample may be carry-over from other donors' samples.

The CDR3 protein is CASSLSSPPTINEKLFF. Here the CDR3 DNA reads TGTGCCAGTAGTCTTTCTTCCCCCCCGACTATAAATGAAAAACTGTTTTTT. The gene calls are TRBV19 and TRBJ1-4; no clear D. Germline CDR1 and CDR2: LNHDA and SQIVND (reference sequence). Between the trimmed V and J ends, which lost 5 bases and 5 bases, there was a span of 21 bases. This CDR3 region has 17 residues.

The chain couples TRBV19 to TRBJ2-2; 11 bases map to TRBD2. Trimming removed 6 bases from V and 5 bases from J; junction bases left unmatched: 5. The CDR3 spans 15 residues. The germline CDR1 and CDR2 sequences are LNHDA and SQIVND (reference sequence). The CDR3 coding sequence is TGTGCCAGTAGCACCGGGACTAGCGGAACCGGGGAGCTGTTTTTT. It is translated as CASSTGTSGTGELFF. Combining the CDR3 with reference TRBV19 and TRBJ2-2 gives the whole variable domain DGGITQSPKYLFRKEGQNVTLSCEQNLNHDAMYWYRQDPGQGLRLIYYSQIVNDFQKGDIAEGYSVSREKKESFPLTVTSAQKNPTAFYLCASSTGTSGTGELFFGEGSRLTVL.

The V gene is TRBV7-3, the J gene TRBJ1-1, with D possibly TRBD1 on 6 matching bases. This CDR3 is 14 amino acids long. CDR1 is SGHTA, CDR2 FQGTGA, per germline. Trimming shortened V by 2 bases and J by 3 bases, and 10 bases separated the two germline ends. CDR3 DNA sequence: TGTGCCAGCAGCTTACAGGGGAGGGACACTGAAGCTTTCTTT. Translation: CASSLQGRDTEAFF.

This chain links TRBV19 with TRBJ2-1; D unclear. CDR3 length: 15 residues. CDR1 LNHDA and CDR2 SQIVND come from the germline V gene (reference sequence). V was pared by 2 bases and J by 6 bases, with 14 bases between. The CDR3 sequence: CASSILWVSGNEQFF. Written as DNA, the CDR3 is TGTGCCAGTAGTATACTCTGGGTTTCTGGCAATGAGCAGTTCTTC.

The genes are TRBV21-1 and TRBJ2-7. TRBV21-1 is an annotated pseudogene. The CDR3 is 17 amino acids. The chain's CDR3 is CASSSPKPGPPSYEQYF. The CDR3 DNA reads TGTGCCAGCAGCTCCCCGAAACCGGGACCCCCCTCCTACGAGCAGTACTTC.

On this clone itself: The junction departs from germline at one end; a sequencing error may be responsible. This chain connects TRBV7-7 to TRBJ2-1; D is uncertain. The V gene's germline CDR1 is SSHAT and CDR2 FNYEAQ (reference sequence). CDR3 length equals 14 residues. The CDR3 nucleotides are TGTGCTAGCAGCTTACTCGGGCCCGGGAATGAGCAGTTCTTC. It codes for CASSLLGPGNEQFF.

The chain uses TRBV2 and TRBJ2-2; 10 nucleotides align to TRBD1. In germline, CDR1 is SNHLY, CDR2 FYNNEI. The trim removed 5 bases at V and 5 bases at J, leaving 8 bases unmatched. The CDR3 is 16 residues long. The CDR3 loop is CASSQGQGGQTGELFF. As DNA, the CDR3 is TGTGCCAGCAGTCAAGGACAGGGGGGACAGACCGGGGAGCTGTTTTTT.

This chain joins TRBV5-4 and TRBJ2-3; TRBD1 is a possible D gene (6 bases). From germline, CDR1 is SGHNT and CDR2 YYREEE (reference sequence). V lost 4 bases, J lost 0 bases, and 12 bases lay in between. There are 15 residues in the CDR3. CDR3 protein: CASSPGQSSTDTQYF. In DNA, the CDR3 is TGTGCCAGCAGCCCAGGACAGTCTAGCACAGATACGCAGTATTTT.

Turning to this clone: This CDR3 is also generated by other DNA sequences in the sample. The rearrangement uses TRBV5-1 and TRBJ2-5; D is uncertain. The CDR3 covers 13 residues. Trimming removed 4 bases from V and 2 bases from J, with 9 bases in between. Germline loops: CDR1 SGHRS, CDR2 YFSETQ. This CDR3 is CASSLGQQETQYF. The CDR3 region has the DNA TGCGCCAGCAGCCTAGGTCAACAAGAGACCCAGTACTTC. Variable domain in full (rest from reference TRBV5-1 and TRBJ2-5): KAGVTQTPRYLIKTRGQQVTLSCSPISGHRSVSWYQQTPGQGLQFLFEYFSETQRNKGNFPGRFSGRQFSNSRSEMNVSTLELGDSALYLCASSLGQQETQYFGPGTRLLVL.

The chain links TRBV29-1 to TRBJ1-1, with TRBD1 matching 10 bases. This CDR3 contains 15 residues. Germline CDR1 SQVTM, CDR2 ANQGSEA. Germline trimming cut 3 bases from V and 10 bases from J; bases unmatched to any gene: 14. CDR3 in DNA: TGCAGCGTTGACCCCCCTTCCGGGACAGGGGAGTTAGCTTTCTTT. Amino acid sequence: CSVDPPSGTGELAFF.

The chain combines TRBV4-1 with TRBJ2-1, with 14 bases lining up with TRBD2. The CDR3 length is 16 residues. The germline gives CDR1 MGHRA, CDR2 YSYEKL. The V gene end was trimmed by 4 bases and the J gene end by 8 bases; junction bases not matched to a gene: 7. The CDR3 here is CASSPGTSGSSYEQFF. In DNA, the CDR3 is TGCGCCAGCAGCCCGGGGACTAGCGGGAGCTCCTATGAGCAGTTCTTC.

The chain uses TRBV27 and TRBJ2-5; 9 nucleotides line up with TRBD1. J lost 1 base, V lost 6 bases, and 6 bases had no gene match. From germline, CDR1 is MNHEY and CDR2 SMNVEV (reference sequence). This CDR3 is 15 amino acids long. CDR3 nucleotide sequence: TGTGCCAGCAGCCCAAGGGGACAGGGCCAAGAGACCCAGTACTTC. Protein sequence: CASSPRGQGQETQYF.

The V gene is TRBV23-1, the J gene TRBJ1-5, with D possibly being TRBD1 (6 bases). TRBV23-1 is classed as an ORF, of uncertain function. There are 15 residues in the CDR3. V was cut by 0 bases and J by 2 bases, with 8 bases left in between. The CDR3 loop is CASSQSRTGNQPQHF. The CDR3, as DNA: TGCGCCAGCAGTCAATCAAGGACAGGCAATCAGCCCCAGCATTTT.